This T cell receptor (beta chain) was obtained from a study of T-cell memory formation after mild COVID-19 (dated by TCRdb to about 2021). With regard to the full study: TCR sequence clusters from the two donors were found to be largely donor specific. In two donors, T-cell clones that expanded and contracted after mild COVID-19 were tracked by sequencing TCRalpha and TCRbeta repertoires over time. The cohort was made up of two young adult volunteers, one female and one male, who were previously healthy. General findings and caveats noted by the study authors: Contracting CD4+ clones were located mainly in the CM and EM memory subsets, whereas CD8+ clones were found to be enriched in EMRA. The study covered only two mild cases, and larger cohorts including severe cases with pre-infection samples were considered necessary. Whether the second-wave clones peaking on day 37 were SARS-CoV-2 specific was not confirmed. Clones contracting from day 15 to 85 had balanced CD4/CD8 phenotypes, while a second wave expanding from day 15 to 37 was biased towards CD4+. The detection of some responding clones in pre-infection memory suggests that pre-existing cross-reactive memory T cells joined the SARS-CoV-2 response.

Sequencer: Illumina NovaSeq 6000. TCRalpha and TCRbeta cDNA libraries were constructed by 5'RACE with constant-segment primers, with sample barcodes and unique molecular identifiers being introduced. Trizol reagent was used to extract RNA from every sample. The libraries were amplified in two PCR steps, and the second step added a second sample barcode and Illumina TruSeq adapters. Sequencing of libraries was performed on an Illumina NovaSeq with 2 x 150 bp paired-end reads. Regarding the original processing steps: With migec v1.2.7, reads were demultiplexed and then collapsed into UMI-guided consensus sequences. Using mixcr v2.1.11, UMI consensuses were aligned to TRA and TRB V and J templates and then assembled into clonotypes. A clonotype was counted as expanded or contracted only when both edgeR and NoisET called the clonotype significant, with the noise models trained on biological replicates. For edgeR calls, the cutoffs were a false discovery rate-adjusted p below 0.01 and a log2 fold-change threshold of 1. As an exploratory analysis of dynamics, max-normalized trajectories of the 1000 most abundant clonotypes were examined with PCA combined with hierarchical clustering. Each responding clone was given a CD4 or CD8 phenotype based on the CD4+ and CD8+ repertoires, which had been sequenced separately. TCRdb handled the public reads itself, with Q25 trimming in fastp and clone calling in MiXCR, and kept productive beta chains. CDR3 protein duplicates are merged, each entry listing the most common genes and DNA. TCRdb assigned the V and J calls; the authors' analysis was not used. This sample is represented by some 110,000 distinct CDR3 sequences; over 15% of them were singletons. Of the sample, 28% is held by the ten largest clones.

Ficoll-Paque density gradient centrifugation was used to isolate PBMCs. This clonotype was detected a few times. Its recognized antigen is unknown. No quality values exist for individual bases; no much larger clone is one base distant. At the junction V is shortened by 3 bases and J by 0 bases; bases outside the gene matches: 6. Spanning cysteine to phenylalanine, the CDR3 consists of 16 amino acids. The retained sequence is limited to the CDR3, 48 bases, with the frame set at the first base. The germline V gene (reference sequence) supplies CDR1 DFQATT and CDR2 SNEGSKA. The sequence links TRBV20-1 to TRBJ2-1, with TRBD2 identical over 9 junction bases. Sequencing was done on a sample of PBMCs or a T cell subset sorted from them (not recorded which). The clonotype was recovered from an adult woman who had mild COVID-19 (a few samples of this study predate the infection). The sample titles of this study are shuffled in the database, so cell type and time point are left out; the donor was told from shared clones. The DNA reads as follows: TGCAGTGCTAGGGACTATAGCGGGAGCTCCTACAATGAGCAGTTCTTC. Its protein reads: CSARDYSGSSYNEQFF.